This TCR gamma chain was identified in a study of Vδ1+ human thymocytes. Study findings and constraints: Thymic delta-chain repertoires held around 20% Vdelta2 sequences and few Vdelta3, despite high sort purity. Highly polyclonal TRG and TRD repertoires with Gaussian CDR3 length distributions appeared in thymus.

Germline CDR1 and CDR2: EGSNGY and YDSYNSKV. The CDR3 consists of 15 residues. V shed 3 bases and J 0 bases; nucleotides not matched to a gene: 4. Alphabeta T cells were depleted, then CD3+ Vdelta1+ Vdelta2- thymocytes were FACS-sorted. Sequences come from RNA converted to cDNA by reverse transcription. Multiplex PCR used pooled V-gene forward primers and a constant-region reverse primer to amplify CDR3s. TCRdb reprocessed the multiplex PCR reads using CATT. The table has approximately 40,000 gamma-chain clones, 20% to 25% seen once. For this clone: Its matching antigen is unknown.

The clonotype was recovered from a girl less than two years old who had congenital heart surgery. The sample comprised Vdelta1+ gamma-delta thymocytes from the thymus. The sample's subset: FACS-sorted CD3+ TCRalphabeta- TCRVdelta1+ TCRVdelta2- thymocytes. This rearrangement joins TRGV2 to TRGJP1. CDR3 DNA sequence: TGTGCCACCTGGGACTGTCATACCACTGGTTGGTTCAAGATATTT. Its protein product is CATWDCHTTGWFKIF.